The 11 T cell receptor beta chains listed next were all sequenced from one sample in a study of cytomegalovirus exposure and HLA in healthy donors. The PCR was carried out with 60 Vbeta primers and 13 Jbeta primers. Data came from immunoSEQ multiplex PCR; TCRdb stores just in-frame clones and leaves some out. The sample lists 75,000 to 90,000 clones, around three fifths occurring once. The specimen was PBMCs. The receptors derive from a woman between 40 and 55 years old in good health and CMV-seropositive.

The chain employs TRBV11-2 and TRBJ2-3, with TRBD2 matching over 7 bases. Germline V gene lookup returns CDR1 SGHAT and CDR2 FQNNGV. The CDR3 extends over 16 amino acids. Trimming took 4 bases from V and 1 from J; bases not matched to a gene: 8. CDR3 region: CASSSYFSGRTDTQYF. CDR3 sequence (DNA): TGTGCCAGCAGCTCTTATTTTAGCGGGCGCACAGATACGCAGTATTTT.

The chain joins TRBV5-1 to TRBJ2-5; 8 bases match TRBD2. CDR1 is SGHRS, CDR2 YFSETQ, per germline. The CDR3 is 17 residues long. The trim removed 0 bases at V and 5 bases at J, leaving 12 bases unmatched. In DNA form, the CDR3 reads TGCGCCAGCAGCTTGGCGATCGGAGCGGGAGAAAGGGAGACCCAGTACTTC. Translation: CASSLAIGAGERETQYF.

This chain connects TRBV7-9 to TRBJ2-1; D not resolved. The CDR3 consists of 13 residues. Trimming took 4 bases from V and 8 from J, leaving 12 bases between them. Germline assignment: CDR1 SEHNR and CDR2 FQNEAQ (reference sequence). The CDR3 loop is CASSYPGSDEQFF. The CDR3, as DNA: TGTGCCAGCAGCTATCCCGGGTCGGATGAGCAGTTCTTC.

CDR3 DNA: TGTGCCAGCAGCTTGGTAAACAGGGCATCTGGGGCCAACGTCCTGACTTTC. It is translated as CASSLVNRASGANVLTF. The V gene is TRBV5-5, the J gene TRBJ2-6; the D gene is possibly TRBD1 (6 bases). Germline values: CDR1 SGHKS, CDR2 YYEKEE (reference sequence). This CDR3 is 17 amino acids long. The V end was cut by 0 bases, the J end by 1 base, with 11 bases between.

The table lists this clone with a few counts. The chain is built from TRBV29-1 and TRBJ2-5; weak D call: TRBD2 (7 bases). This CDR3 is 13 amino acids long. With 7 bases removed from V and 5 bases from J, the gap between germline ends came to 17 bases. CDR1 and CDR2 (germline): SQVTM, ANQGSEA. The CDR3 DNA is TGCAGCGCCAAGAGAGGGGGGGTTGAGACCCAGTACTTC. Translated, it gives CSAKRGGVETQYF.

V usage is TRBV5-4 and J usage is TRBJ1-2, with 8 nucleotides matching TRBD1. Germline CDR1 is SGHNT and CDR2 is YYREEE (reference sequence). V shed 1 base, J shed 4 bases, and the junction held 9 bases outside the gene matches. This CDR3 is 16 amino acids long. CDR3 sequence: CASSLRGQGYAYGYTF. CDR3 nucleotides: TGTGCCAGCAGCTTGCGAGGACAGGGATACGCCTATGGCTACACCTTC.

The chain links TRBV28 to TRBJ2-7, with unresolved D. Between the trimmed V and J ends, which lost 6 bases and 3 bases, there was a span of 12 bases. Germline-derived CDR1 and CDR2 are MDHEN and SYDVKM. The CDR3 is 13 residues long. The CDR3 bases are TGTGCCAGCAGCCCGGCACAGAACTACGAGCAGTACTTC. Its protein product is CASSPAQNYEQYF.

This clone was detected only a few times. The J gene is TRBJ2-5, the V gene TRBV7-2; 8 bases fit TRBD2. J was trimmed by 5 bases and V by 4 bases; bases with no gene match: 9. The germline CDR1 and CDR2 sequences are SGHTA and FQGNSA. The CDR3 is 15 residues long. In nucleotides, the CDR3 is TGTGCCAGCAGCTCCCGAGCGGGAGTGGGGGAGACCCAGTACTTC. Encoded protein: CASSSRAGVGETQYF.

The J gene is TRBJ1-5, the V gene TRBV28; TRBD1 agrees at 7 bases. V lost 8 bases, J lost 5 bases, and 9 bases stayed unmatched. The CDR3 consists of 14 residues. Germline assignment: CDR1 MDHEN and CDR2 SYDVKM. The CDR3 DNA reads TGTGCCAGCCACTCCAGGGGGAGGTATCAGCCCCAGCATTTT. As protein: CASHSRGRYQPQHF.

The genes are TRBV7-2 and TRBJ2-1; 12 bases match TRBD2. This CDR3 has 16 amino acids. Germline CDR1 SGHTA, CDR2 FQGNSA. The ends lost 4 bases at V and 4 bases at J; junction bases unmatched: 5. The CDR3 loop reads CASSSRTSGTYNEQFF. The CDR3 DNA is TGTGCCAGCAGCTCCAGGACTAGCGGGACTTACAATGAGCAGTTCTTC.

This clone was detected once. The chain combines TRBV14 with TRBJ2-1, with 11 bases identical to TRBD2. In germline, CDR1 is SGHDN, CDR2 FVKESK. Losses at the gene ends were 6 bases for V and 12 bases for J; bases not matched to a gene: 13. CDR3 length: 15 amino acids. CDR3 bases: TGTGCCAGCAGTTTCGGTGGTAGCGGGAGGGCCGGGCAGTTCTTC. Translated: CASSFGGSGRAGQFF.